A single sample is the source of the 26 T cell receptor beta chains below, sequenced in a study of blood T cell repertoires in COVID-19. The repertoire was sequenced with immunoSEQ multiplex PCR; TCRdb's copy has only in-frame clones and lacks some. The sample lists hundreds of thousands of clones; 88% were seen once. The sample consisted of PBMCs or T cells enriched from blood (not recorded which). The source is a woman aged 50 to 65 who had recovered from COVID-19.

CDR3 region: CASNGGGGIYNEQFF. The CDR3 bases are TGTGCCAGCAACGGCGGGGGAGGAATATACAATGAGCAGTTCTTC. This sequence joins TRBV28 and TRBJ2-1; 7 bases line up with TRBD2. Germline CDR1 is MDHEN and CDR2 is SYDVKM. Trimming at V came to 7 bases and at J to 4 bases, leaving 10 bases not matched to a gene. The CDR3 totals 15 residues.

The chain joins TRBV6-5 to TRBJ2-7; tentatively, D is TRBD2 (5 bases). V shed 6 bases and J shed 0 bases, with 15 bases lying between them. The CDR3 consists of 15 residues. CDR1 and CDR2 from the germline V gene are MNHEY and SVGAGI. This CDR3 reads CASRSTATSSYEQYF. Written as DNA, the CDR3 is TGTGCCAGCAGATCCACAGCTACTAGCTCCTACGAGCAGTACTTC.

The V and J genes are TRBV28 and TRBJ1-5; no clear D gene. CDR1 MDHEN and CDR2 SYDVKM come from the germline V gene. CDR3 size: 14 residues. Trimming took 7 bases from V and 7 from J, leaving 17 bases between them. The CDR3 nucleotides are TGTGCCAGCACTCTGTCGGGGTCCCGCCAGCCCCAGCATTTT. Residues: CASTLSGSRQPQHF.

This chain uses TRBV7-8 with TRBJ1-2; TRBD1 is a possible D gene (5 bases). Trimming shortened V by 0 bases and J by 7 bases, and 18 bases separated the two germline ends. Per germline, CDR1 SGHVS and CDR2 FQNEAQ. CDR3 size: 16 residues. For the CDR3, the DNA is TGTGCCAGCAGCTTAGCGCTCGTCACGGCCCAGGGTGGCTACACCTTC. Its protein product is CASSLALVTAQGGYTF.

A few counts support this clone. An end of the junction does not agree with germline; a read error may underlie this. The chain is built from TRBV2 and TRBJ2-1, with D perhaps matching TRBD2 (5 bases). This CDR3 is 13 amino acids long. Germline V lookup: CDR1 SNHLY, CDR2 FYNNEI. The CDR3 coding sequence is TGTGCCAGCAGTGAAAGGTTCCCCCGGGATGAGCTCTTC. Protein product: CASSERFPRDELF.

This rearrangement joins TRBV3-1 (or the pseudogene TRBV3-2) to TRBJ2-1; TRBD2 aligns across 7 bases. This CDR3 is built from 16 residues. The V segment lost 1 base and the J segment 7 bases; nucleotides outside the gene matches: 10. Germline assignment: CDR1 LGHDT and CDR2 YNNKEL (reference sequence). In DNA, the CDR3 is TGTGCCAGCAGCCAAGTTTCTAGCGGAGGCGGGAATGAGCAGTTCTTC. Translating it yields CASSQVSSGGGNEQFF.

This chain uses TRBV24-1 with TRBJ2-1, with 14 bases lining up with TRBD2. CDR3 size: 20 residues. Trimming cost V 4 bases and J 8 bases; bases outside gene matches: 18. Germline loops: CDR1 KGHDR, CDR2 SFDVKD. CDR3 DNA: TGTGCCACCAGTGACCGTAGACAGGGGCCGGGACTAGCGGGAGTACATGAGCAGTTCTTC. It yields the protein CATSDRRQGPGLAGVHEQFF.

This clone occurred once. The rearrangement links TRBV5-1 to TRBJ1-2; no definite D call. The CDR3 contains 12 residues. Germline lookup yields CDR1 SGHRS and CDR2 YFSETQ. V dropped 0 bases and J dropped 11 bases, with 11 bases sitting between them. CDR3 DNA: TGCGCCAGCAGCTTGGGTCTAGGCCTGTACACCTTC. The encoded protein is CASSLGLGLYTF.

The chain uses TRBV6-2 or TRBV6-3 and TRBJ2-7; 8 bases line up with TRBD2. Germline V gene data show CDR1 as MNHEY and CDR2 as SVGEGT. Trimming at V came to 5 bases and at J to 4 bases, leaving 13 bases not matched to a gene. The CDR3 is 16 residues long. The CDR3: CASSIPGLVYDYEQYF. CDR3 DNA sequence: TGTGCCAGCAGTATCCCGGGACTAGTCTACGATTACGAGCAGTACTTC.

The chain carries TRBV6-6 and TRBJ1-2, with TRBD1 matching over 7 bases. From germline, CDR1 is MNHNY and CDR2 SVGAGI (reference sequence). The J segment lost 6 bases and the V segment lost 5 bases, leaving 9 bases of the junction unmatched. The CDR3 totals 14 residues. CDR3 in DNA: TGTGCCAGCAGTCAATCTTCGACAGGGCATGGCTACACCTTC. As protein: CASSQSSTGHGYTF.

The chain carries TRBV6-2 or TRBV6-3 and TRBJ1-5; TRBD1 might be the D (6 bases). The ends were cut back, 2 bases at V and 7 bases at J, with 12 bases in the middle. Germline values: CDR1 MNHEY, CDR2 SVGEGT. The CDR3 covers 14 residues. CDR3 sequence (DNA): TGTGCCAGCAGTTACCTACAGGGAGAGCAGCCCCAGCATTTT. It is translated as CASSYLQGEQPQHF.

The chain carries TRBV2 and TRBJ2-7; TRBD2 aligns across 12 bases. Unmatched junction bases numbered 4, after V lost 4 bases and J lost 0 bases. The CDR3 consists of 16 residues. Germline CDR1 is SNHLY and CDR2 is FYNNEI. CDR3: CASSAKTSGSSYEQYF. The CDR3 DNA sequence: TGTGCCAGCAGTGCTAAGACTAGCGGGAGCTCCTACGAGCAGTACTTC.

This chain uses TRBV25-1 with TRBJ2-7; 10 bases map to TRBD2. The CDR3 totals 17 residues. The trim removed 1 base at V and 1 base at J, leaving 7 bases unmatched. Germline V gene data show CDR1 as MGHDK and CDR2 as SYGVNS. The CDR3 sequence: CASSESGTSDGSYEQYF. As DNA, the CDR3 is TGTGCCAGCAGTGAATCCGGGACTAGCGATGGGTCCTACGAGCAGTACTTC.

This CDR3 reads CSVGSGNNYGYTF. Written as DNA, the CDR3 is TGCAGCGTTGGTTCAGGGAACAACTATGGCTACACCTTC. This rearrangement joins TRBV29-1 to TRBJ1-2; tentative D call: TRBD1 (5 bases). This CDR3 has 13 residues. V gave up 4 bases and J gave up 2 bases, with 11 bases separating them. Looked up from germline, CDR1 is SQVTM and CDR2 is ANQGSEA. The entire variable domain, with the rest obtained from reference TRBV29-1 and TRBJ1-2, is as follows: SAVISQKPSRDICQRGTSLTIQCQVDSQVTMMFWYRQQPGQSLTLIATANQGSEATYESGFVIDKFPISRPNLTFSTLTVSNMSPEDSSIYLCSVGSGNNYGYTFGSGTRLTVV.

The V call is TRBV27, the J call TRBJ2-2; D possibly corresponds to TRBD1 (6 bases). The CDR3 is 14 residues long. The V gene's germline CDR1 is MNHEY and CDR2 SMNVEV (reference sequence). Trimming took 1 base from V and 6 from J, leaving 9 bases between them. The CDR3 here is CASSLYEGAGELFF. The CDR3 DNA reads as TGTGCCAGCAGTTTATACGAGGGGGCCGGGGAGCTGTTTTTT.

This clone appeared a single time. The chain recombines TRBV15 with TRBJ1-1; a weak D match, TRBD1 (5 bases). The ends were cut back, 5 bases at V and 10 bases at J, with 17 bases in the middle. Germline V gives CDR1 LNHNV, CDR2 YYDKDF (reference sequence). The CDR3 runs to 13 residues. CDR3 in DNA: TGTGCCACCAGCGCGAGTGGGGGACTGGTAGCTTTCTTT. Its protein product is CATSASGGLVAFF.

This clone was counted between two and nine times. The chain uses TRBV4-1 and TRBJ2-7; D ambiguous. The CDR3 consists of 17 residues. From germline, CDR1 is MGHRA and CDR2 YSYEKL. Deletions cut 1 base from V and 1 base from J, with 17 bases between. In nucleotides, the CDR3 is TGCGCCAGCAGCCAAGCTCTAGGCGAGCTGGGTTCCTACGAGCAGTACTTC. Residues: CASSQALGELGSYEQYF.

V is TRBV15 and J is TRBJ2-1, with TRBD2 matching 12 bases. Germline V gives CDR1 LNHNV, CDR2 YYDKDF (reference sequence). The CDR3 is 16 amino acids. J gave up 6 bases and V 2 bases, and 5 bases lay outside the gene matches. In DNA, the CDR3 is TGTGCCACCAGCAGACCTCGGACTAGCGGGACCAATGAGCAGTTCTTC. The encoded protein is CATSRPRTSGTNEQFF.

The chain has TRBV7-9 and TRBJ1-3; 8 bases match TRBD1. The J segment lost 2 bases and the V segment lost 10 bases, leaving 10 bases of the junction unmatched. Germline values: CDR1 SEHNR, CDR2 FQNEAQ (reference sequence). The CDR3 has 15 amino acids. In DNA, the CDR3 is TGTGCCATTTATTGGCAGGGGGCCACTGGAAACACCATATATTTT. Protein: CAIYWQGATGNTIYF.

CDR3 sequence: CASRERGFEGGYTF. The CDR3 DNA is TGTGCCAGCAGGGAGAGAGGGTTTGAGGGAGGCTACACCTTC. V and J are TRBV28 and TRBJ1-2; D remains ambiguous. V lost 6 bases and J 8 bases, leaving 19 bases between the germline ends. Germline V lookup: CDR1 MDHEN, CDR2 SYDVKM. CDR3 length: 14 amino acids.

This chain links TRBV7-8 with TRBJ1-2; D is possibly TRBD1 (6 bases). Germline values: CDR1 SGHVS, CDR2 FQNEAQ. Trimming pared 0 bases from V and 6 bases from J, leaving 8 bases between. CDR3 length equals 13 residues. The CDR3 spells CASSLAWTDGYTF. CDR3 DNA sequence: TGTGCCAGCAGCTTAGCGTGGACAGATGGCTACACCTTC.

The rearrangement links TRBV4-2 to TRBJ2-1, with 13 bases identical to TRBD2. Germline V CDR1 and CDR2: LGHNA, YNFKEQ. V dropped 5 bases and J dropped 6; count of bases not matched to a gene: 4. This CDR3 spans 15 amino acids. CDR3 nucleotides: TGTGCCAGCAGCTCAACTAGCGGGAGGGCCAATGAGCAGTTCTTC. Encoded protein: CASSSTSGRANEQFF.

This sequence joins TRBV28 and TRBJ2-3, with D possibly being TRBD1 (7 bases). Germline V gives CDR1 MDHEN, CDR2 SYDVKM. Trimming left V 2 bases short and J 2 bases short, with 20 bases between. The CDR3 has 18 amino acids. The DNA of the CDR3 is TGTGCCAGCAGTTTAACGGCGCCCAGGGGGGACCACACAGATACGCAGTATTTT. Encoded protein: CASSLTAPRGDHTDTQYF.

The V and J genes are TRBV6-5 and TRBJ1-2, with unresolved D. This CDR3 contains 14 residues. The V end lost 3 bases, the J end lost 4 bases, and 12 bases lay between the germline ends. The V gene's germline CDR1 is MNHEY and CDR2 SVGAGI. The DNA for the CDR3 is TGTGCCAGCAGTTATCGGGAAGGAGGCTATGGCTACACCTTC. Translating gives CASSYREGGYGYTF.

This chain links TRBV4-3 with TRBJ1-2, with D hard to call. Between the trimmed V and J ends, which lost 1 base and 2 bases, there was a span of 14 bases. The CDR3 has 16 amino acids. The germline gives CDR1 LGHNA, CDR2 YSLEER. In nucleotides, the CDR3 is TGCGCCAGCAGCCAAGTAACTGGAGAGAGAAACTATGGCTACACCTTC. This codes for CASSQVTGERNYGYTF.

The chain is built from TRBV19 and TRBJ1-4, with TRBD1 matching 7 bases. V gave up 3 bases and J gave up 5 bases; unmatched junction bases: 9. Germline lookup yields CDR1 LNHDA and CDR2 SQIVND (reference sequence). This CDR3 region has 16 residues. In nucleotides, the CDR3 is TGTGCCAGTAGTATTAGTACCGGGACAGCAAATGAAAAACTGTTTTTT. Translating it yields CASSISTGTANEKLFF.